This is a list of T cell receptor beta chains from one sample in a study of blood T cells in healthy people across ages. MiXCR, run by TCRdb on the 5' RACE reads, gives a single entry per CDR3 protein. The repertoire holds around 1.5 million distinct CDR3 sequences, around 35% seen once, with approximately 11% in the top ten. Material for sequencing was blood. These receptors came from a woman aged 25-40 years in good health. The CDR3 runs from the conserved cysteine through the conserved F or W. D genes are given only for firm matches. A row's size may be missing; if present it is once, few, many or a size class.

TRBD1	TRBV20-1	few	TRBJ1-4	TGCAGTGCGTCCGACAGGGGGGTATATGAAAAACTGTTTTTT	CSASDRGVYEKLFF
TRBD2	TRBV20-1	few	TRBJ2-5	TGCAGTGCCGGGGAGGCGGGACTAGCGGGAAAGTACCAAGAGACCCAGTACTTC	CSAGEAGLAGKYQETQYF
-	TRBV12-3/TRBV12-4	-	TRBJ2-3	TGTGCCAGCAGTTTAATACAGAGCACAGATACGCAGTATTTT	CASSLIQSTDTQYF
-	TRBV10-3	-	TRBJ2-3	TGTGCCATCACACGGACATCTAGCACAGATACGCAGTATTTT	CAITRTSSTDTQYF
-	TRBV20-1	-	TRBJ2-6	TGCAGTGCTCTACAAATTTCTGAGGCCAACGTCCTGACTTTC	CSALQISEANVLTF
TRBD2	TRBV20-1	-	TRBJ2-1	TGCAGTGCTAGAGGGACTAGCGGGCGTACCCACAATGAGCAGTTCTTC	CSARGTSGRTHNEQFF
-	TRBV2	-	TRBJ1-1	TGTGCCAGCACGTCCGGGCCGCGGGTCGCTGAAGCTTTCTTT	CASTSGPRVAEAFF
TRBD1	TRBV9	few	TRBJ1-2	TGTGCTTCGAATCGGGCAGGGGGTGACTATGGCTACACCTTC	CASNRAGGDYGYTF
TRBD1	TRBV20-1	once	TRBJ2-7	TGCAGTGTAAGTGCGTGGGGACAGGGCTTGTCCTACGAGCAGTACTTC	CSVSAWGQGLSYEQYF
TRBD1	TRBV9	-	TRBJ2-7	TGTGCCAGCAGCGGGGACAGGGGAGACTACGAGCAGTACTTC	CASSGDRGDYEQYF
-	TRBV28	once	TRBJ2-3	TGTGCCAGCAGTGACGAGTTTCCAGATACGCAGTATTTT	CASSDEFPDTQYF
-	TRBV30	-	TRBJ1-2	TGTGCCTGGGATCCACGGGGGTTAGGCTATGGCTACACCTTC	CAWDPRGLGYGYTF
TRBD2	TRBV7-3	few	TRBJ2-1	TGTGCCAGCAGCTTAGGAGTAGCGGGAGCGGATGAGCAGTTCTTC	CASSLGVAGADEQFF
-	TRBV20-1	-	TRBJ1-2	TGCAGTGCTAGCTACTATGGCTACACCTTC	CSASYYGYTF
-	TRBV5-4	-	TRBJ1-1	TGTGCCAGCAGCTTGTTCGGGATTACTGAAGCTTTCTTT	CASSLFGITEAFF
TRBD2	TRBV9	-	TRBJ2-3	TGTGCCAGCAGCGTAGGGCTAGCGGGGGGGGATACGCAGTATTTT	CASSVGLAGGDTQYF
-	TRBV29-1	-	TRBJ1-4	TGCAGCGTTCCCGCAGACAGTGGGAATGAAAAACTGTTTTTT	CSVPADSGNEKLFF
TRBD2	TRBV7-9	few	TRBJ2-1	TGTGCCACCCGCCTACTAGCGGGAGGGCACGATGAGCAGTTCTTC	CATRLLAGGHDEQFF
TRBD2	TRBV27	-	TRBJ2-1	TGTGCCAGCAGTTTATTGCGGGAGGGCTCCTACAATGAGCAGTTCTTC	CASSLLREGSYNEQFF
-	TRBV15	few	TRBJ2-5	TGTGCCACCAGCAGAGATACAGGGTCGGAGACCCAGTACTTC	CATSRDTGSETQYF
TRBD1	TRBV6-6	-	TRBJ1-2	TGTGCCAGCAGTTCTGACAGGGAATACTATGGCTACACCTTC	CASSSDREYYGYTF
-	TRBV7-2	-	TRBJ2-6	TGTGCCAGCGCCTCTGGGGCCAGCGTCCTGACTTTC	CASASGASVLTF
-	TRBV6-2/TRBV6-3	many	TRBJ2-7	TGTGCCAGCAGTGACCGTTACGAGCAGTACTTC	CASSDRYEQYF
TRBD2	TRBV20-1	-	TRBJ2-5	TGCAGTGCACACGCGCCGACTAGCGGGGCTCGGGAGACCCAGTACTTC	CSAHAPTSGARETQYF
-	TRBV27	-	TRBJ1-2	TGTGCCAGCAGTTTAGGGGGGACCCCGGGCTTGGGCTATGGCTACACCTTC	CASSLGGTPGLGYGYTF
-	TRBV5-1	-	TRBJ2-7	TGCGCCAGCAGCGCCCTTGGGCAGGGGCTCTCCTACGAGCAGTACTTC	CASSALGQGLSYEQYF
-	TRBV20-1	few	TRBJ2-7	TGCAGTGCTAGAGATCTGGGCGAGCAGTACTTC	CSARDLGEQYF
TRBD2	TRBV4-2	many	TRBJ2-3	TGTGCCAGCAGCCTTAAAGCGGGAGTCGGGGATACGCAGTATTTT	CASSLKAGVGDTQYF
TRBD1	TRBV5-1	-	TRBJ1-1	TGCGCCAGCAGCGTTCGACAGGGAACGAACACTGAAGCTTTCTTT	CASSVRQGTNTEAFF
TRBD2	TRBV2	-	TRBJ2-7	TGTGCCAGCAGCGGCGGGACTAGTCACGAGCAGTACTTC	CASSGGTSHEQYF
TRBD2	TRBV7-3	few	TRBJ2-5	TGTGCCAGCAGCTTAACCCCCACTAGCGCAGAGACCCAGTACTTC	CASSLTPTSAETQYF
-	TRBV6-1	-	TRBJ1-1	TGTGCCAGCAGTGAAGTGGGGGGGACTGAAGCTTTCTTT	CASSEVGGTEAFF
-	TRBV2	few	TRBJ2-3	TGTGCCAGCAGTGAAGCCGTAGGGTGGGGCACAGATACGCAGTATTTT	CASSEAVGWGTDTQYF
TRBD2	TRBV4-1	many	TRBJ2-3	TGCGCCAGCAGCCAATCAAGAACTAGCGGGGGGCCCACAGATACGCAGTATTTT	CASSQSRTSGGPTDTQYF
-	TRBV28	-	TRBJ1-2	TGTGCCAGCAGTTTCGTTGGCGGGGATGGCTACACCTTC	CASSFVGGDGYTF
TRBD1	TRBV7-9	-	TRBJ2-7	TGTGCCAGCAGCGCCGGACAGGCAAGATACGAGCAGTACTTC	CASSAGQARYEQYF
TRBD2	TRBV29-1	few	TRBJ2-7	TGCAGCGCAGGACTAGCGGGGTCTCTCTCCTACAATGAGCAGTACTTC	CSAGLAGSLSYNEQYF
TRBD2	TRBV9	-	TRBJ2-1	TGTGCCAGCAGCTCCTGGACTAGCGATGACTACAATGAGCAGTTCTTC	CASSSWTSDDYNEQFF
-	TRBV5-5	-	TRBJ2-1	TGTGCCAGCAGCCAACGGGCAGCACGAACCTACAATGAGCAGTTCTTC	CASSQRAARTYNEQFF
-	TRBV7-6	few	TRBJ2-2	TGTGCCACAAACCGGGACAAACCTCTGAACACCGGGGAGCTGTTTTTT	CATNRDKPLNTGELFF
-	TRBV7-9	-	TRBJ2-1	TGTGCCAGCAGCTTAGTACAGGGCCTCCAGTTCTTC	CASSLVQGLQFF
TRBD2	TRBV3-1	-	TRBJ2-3	TGTGCCAGCAGCCCGAGCGGAGCGGGACCCTCAGAAGATACGCAGTATTTT	CASSPSGAGPSEDTQYF
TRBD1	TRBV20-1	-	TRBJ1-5	TGCAGTGCTAGAGACTATAAGGGGGCCTCCGGGGCCCAGCATTTT	CSARDYKGASGAQHF